A selection of T cell receptor beta chains follows, all from one sample in a study of T cell responses to AZD1222 COVID-19 vaccine. Clones were sequenced by immunoSEQ multiplex PCR, and TCRdb holds only the in-frame ones, with some missing. The sample contains about 140,000 clones, about 91% of which appear only once. This material consisted of peripheral blood, taken on day 0 of AZD1222 vaccination. All receptors derive from an adult in good health. CDR3s include the opening cysteine and the closing phenylalanine or tryptophan. The D gene is left open where the match is weak. Clone size is shown for a subset of rows, as once, few, many or a class of expanded clone.

J gene: TRBJ2-7; D gene: TRBD2; clone size: -; V gene: TRBV7-6; CDR3 protein: CASSPLAGNSYEQYF; CDR3 DNA: TGTGCCAGCAGCCCGCTAGCGGGGAATTCCTACGAGCAGTACTTC
J gene: TRBJ1-2; D gene: -; clone size: -; V gene: TRBV19; CDR3 protein: CASSTPPDRPSNYGYTF; CDR3 DNA: TGTGCCAGTAGTACCCCCCCAGACAGGCCTTCTAACTATGGCTACACCTTC
J gene: TRBJ1-4; D gene: -; clone size: -; V gene: TRBV5-1; CDR3 protein: CASSSEPPNEKLFF; CDR3 DNA: TGCGCCAGCAGCTCAGAACCCCCTAATGAAAAACTGTTTTTT
J gene: TRBJ1-3; D gene: -; clone size: -; V gene: TRBV6-5; CDR3 protein: CASSHPTGNTIYF; CDR3 DNA: TGTGCCAGCAGTCACCCCACTGGAAACACCATATATTTT
J gene: TRBJ1-1; D gene: -; clone size: -; V gene: TRBV28; CDR3 protein: CATGGNTEAFF; CDR3 DNA: TGTGCCACCGGGGGGAACACTGAAGCTTTCTTT
J gene: TRBJ2-4; D gene: -; clone size: -; V gene: TRBV11-2; CDR3 protein: CASSLVRASRVIQYF; CDR3 DNA: TGTGCCAGCAGCTTAGTGAGGGCTAGCCGCGTCATTCAGTACTTC
J gene: TRBJ2-7; D gene: -; clone size: once; V gene: TRBV6-5; CDR3 protein: CASSVIYPRSHEQYF; CDR3 DNA: TGTGCCAGCAGCGTTATATACCCCCGAAGCCACGAGCAGTACTTC
J gene: TRBJ1-1; D gene: TRBD1; clone size: -; V gene: TRBV4-2; CDR3 protein: CASSHERQGLMNTEAFF; CDR3 DNA: TGTGCCAGCAGCCATGAACGACAGGGCCTTATGAACACTGAAGCTTTCTTT
J gene: TRBJ2-1; D gene: -; clone size: -; V gene: TRBV8-1; CDR3 protein: CGSASAALNGAHNEQFF; CDR3 DNA: TGTGGCAGTGCATCCGCAGCCCTCAACGGAGCTCACAATGAGCAGTTCTTC
J gene: TRBJ1-5; D gene: -; clone size: -; V gene: TRBV6-5; CDR3 protein: CASRGRDMGNQPQHF; CDR3 DNA: TGTGCCAGCAGGGGCCGGGACATGGGCAATCAGCCCCAGCATTTT
J gene: TRBJ2-3; D gene: -; clone size: -; V gene: TRBV7-9; CDR3 protein: CASSPTGITSTDTQYF; CDR3 DNA: TGTGCCAGCAGCCCGACGGGAATAACAAGCACAGATACGCAGTATTTT
J gene: TRBJ2-5; D gene: TRBD2; clone size: -; V gene: TRBV27; CDR3 protein: CASSLKLAIETQYF; CDR3 DNA: TGTGCCAGCAGTTTAAAACTAGCGATTGAGACCCAGTACTTC
J gene: TRBJ1-2; D gene: -; clone size: -; V gene: TRBV9; CDR3 protein: CASSADLYGYTF; CDR3 DNA: TGTGCCAGCAGCGCAGATCTCTATGGCTACACCTTC
J gene: TRBJ2-5; D gene: TRBD1; clone size: -; V gene: TRBV5-5; CDR3 protein: CASSWDRGRETQYF; CDR3 DNA: TGTGCCAGCAGCTGGGACAGGGGCCGGGAGACCCAGTACTTC
J gene: TRBJ1-1; D gene: -; clone size: -; V gene: TRBV7-9; CDR3 protein: CASSLGTGTEAFF; CDR3 DNA: TGTGCCAGCAGCTTAGGGACGGGAACTGAAGCTTTCTTT
J gene: TRBJ1-2; D gene: -; clone size: -; V gene: TRBV5-4; CDR3 protein: CASSGHRYGYTF; CDR3 DNA: TGTGCCAGCAGCGGCCACAGGTATGGCTACACCTTC
J gene: TRBJ2-3; D gene: -; clone size: once; V gene: TRBV28; CDR3 protein: CASSHQARTDTQYF; CDR3 DNA: TGTGCCAGCAGTCACCAAGCCCGGACAGATACGCAGTATTTT
J gene: TRBJ2-7; D gene: -; clone size: -; V gene: TRBV12-2; CDR3 protein: CASRFRDRGAYEQYF; CDR3 DNA: TGTGCAAGTCGCTTCCGGGACAGGGGCGCCTACGAGCAGTACTTC
J gene: TRBJ2-1; D gene: TRBD2; clone size: -; V gene: TRBV5-6; CDR3 protein: CASSLELAGDNEQFF; CDR3 DNA: TGTGCCAGCAGCTTGGAGCTAGCGGGAGACAATGAGCAGTTCTTC
J gene: TRBJ1-6; D gene: -; clone size: -; V gene: TRBV15; CDR3 protein: CATSSSQVNSPLHF; CDR3 DNA: TGTGCCACCAGCAGCTCTCAGGTCAATTCACCCCTCCACTTT
J gene: TRBJ1-3; D gene: -; clone size: -; V gene: TRBV3-1/TRBV3-2; CDR3 protein: CASSQDLDPNTIYF; CDR3 DNA: TGTGCCAGCAGCCAAGATCTGGACCCGAACACCATATATTTT
J gene: TRBJ2-1; D gene: TRBD2; clone size: -; V gene: TRBV11-2; CDR3 protein: CASSTGLAGFSNEQFF; CDR3 DNA: TGTGCCAGCAGCACCGGACTAGCGGGATTTAGTAATGAGCAGTTCTTC
J gene: TRBJ2-3; D gene: -; clone size: -; V gene: TRBV1; CDR3 protein: CTSSQGGLAGGRDTQYF; CDR3 DNA: TGCACCAGCAGCCAAGGTGGACTAGCGGGGGGGCGAGATACGCAGTATTTT
J gene: TRBJ1-5; D gene: -; clone size: -; V gene: TRBV2; CDR3 protein: CASSLSQPQHF; CDR3 DNA: TGTGCCAGCAGTCTTTCTCAGCCCCAGCATTTT
J gene: TRBJ2-7; D gene: TRBD1; clone size: -; V gene: TRBV6-5; CDR3 protein: CASSSGQGYEQYF; CDR3 DNA: TGTGCCAGCAGTTCGGGACAGGGTTACGAGCAGTACTTC
J gene: TRBJ1-2; D gene: -; clone size: -; V gene: TRBV23-1; CDR3 protein: CASSQSLGNYGYTF; CDR3 DNA: TGCGCCAGCAGTCAATCCTTAGGCAACTATGGCTACACCTTC
J gene: TRBJ2-1; D gene: -; clone size: -; V gene: TRBV6-4; CDR3 protein: CASRPDPSSYNEQFF; CDR3 DNA: TGTGCCAGCAGACCGGACCCGAGCTCCTACAATGAGCAGTTCTTC
J gene: TRBJ2-1; D gene: TRBD1; clone size: -; V gene: TRBV29-1; CDR3 protein: CSAEGQGINEQFF; CDR3 DNA: TGCAGCGCCGAGGGACAGGGGATCAATGAGCAGTTCTTC
J gene: TRBJ2-3; D gene: -; clone size: -; V gene: TRBV5-6; CDR3 protein: CASSFRGREDTQYF; CDR3 DNA: TGTGCCAGCAGCTTTCGGGGGCGGGAGGATACGCAGTATTTT
J gene: TRBJ1-5; D gene: -; clone size: -; V gene: TRBV20-1; CDR3 protein: CSASTLDSNQPQHF; CDR3 DNA: TGCAGTGCTAGTACCCTGGATAGCAATCAGCCCCAGCATTTT
J gene: TRBJ2-3; D gene: -; clone size: -; V gene: TRBV27; CDR3 protein: CASSLLRDWSTDTQYF; CDR3 DNA: TGTGCCAGCAGTTTACTCAGGGACTGGAGCACAGATACGCAGTATTTT
J gene: TRBJ2-1; D gene: TRBD2; clone size: -; V gene: TRBV25-1; CDR3 protein: CASSRLAGTNEQFF; CDR3 DNA: TGTGCCAGCAGTAGGCTAGCGGGAACGAATGAGCAGTTCTTC
J gene: TRBJ1-2; D gene: -; clone size: -; V gene: TRBV5-1; CDR3 protein: CASSPATGAFYGYTF; CDR3 DNA: TGCGCCAGCAGCCCCGCAACCGGTGCCTTTTATGGCTACACCTTC
J gene: TRBJ2-5; D gene: TRBD1; clone size: -; V gene: TRBV18; CDR3 protein: CASSLSGGRETQYF; CDR3 DNA: TGTGCCAGCTCACTTTCAGGGGGCCGAGAGACCCAGTACTTC
J gene: TRBJ1-2; D gene: -; clone size: -; V gene: TRBV11-2; CDR3 protein: CASSSITGNYGYTF; CDR3 DNA: TGTGCCAGCAGCTCCATAACAGGGAACTATGGCTACACCTTC
J gene: TRBJ1-1; D gene: TRBD1; clone size: -; V gene: TRBV6-1; CDR3 protein: CASSEWTGSSTEAFF; CDR3 DNA: TGTGCCAGCAGTGAATGGACAGGTTCTAGCACTGAAGCTTTCTTT
J gene: TRBJ1-1; D gene: TRBD1; clone size: few; V gene: TRBV30; CDR3 protein: CAWSLQGAAFF; CDR3 DNA: TGTGCCTGGAGCCTCCAGGGGGCGGCTTTCTTT
J gene: TRBJ1-4; D gene: TRBD1; clone size: -; V gene: TRBV28; CDR3 protein: CASSSNRGATNEKLFF; CDR3 DNA: TGTGCCAGCAGCTCCAACAGGGGAGCAACTAATGAAAAACTGTTTTTT
J gene: TRBJ2-3; D gene: TRBD1; clone size: once; V gene: TRBV5-5; CDR3 protein: CASSFRGPGDTQYF; CDR3 DNA: TGTGCCAGCAGCTTCAGGGGGCCGGGAGATACGCAGTATTTT
J gene: TRBJ1-1; D gene: TRBD1; clone size: -; V gene: TRBV15; CDR3 protein: CATSRADRAAEAFF; CDR3 DNA: TGTGCCACCAGCAGAGCGGACAGGGCCGCTGAAGCTTTCTTT
J gene: TRBJ1-4; D gene: TRBD1; clone size: -; V gene: TRBV3-1/TRBV3-2; CDR3 protein: CASSPRDRGRYNEKLFF; CDR3 DNA: TGTGCCAGCAGCCCCCGGGACAGGGGGAGGTATAATGAAAAACTGTTTTTT
J gene: TRBJ1-1; D gene: -; clone size: -; V gene: TRBV7-8; CDR3 protein: CASSLGGLGSTEAFF; CDR3 DNA: TGTGCCAGCAGCCTGGGCGGACTGGGGTCTACTGAAGCTTTCTTT
J gene: TRBJ2-5; D gene: TRBD2; clone size: few; V gene: TRBV6-1; CDR3 protein: CASSELAGGGETQYF; CDR3 DNA: TGTGCCAGCAGTGAACTAGCGGGGGGCGGTGAGACCCAGTACTTC
J gene: TRBJ2-3; D gene: -; clone size: -; V gene: TRBV6-6; CDR3 protein: CASSASDTQYF; CDR3 DNA: TGTGCCAGCAGCGCGTCTGATACGCAGTATTTT
J gene: TRBJ2-7; D gene: -; clone size: -; V gene: TRBV2; CDR3 protein: CASSPVLGARPEQYF; CDR3 DNA: TGTGCCAGCAGTCCCGTCCTAGGGGCCCGTCCCGAGCAGTACTTC
J gene: TRBJ1-5; D gene: -; clone size: -; V gene: TRBV7-8; CDR3 protein: CASSLERTSNQPQHF; CDR3 DNA: TGTGCCAGCAGCTTAGAACGGACTAGCAATCAGCCCCAGCATTTT
J gene: TRBJ2-1; D gene: TRBD1; clone size: -; V gene: TRBV7-9; CDR3 protein: CASSWRDRSSYNEQFF; CDR3 DNA: TGTGCCAGCAGCTGGAGGGACAGGAGCTCCTACAATGAGCAGTTCTTC
J gene: TRBJ2-7; D gene: -; clone size: -; V gene: TRBV7-9; CDR3 protein: CASSLIRGTLTYEQYF; CDR3 DNA: TGTGCCAGCAGCTTAATTAGAGGGACACTGACCTACGAGCAGTACTTC
J gene: TRBJ1-2; D gene: -; clone size: -; V gene: TRBV30; CDR3 protein: CAWRVGNYGYTF; CDR3 DNA: TGTGCCTGGAGGGTGGGGAACTATGGCTACACCTTC
J gene: TRBJ2-1; D gene: -; clone size: -; V gene: TRBV6-5; CDR3 protein: CASRGDSEQFF; CDR3 DNA: TGTGCCAGCCGGGGTGACAGTGAGCAGTTCTTC
J gene: TRBJ1-1; D gene: TRBD1; clone size: -; V gene: TRBV29-1; CDR3 protein: CSVENRGKDTEAFF; CDR3 DNA: TGCAGCGTTGAGAACAGGGGAAAGGACACTGAAGCTTTCTTT
J gene: TRBJ1-3; D gene: -; clone size: -; V gene: TRBV5-1; CDR3 protein: CASSRGEPRNTIYF; CDR3 DNA: TGCGCCAGCAGCCGAGGGGAGCCGAGAAACACCATATATTTT
J gene: TRBJ1-3; D gene: -; clone size: -; V gene: TRBV19; CDR3 protein: CASSIEWGSGNTIYF; CDR3 DNA: TGTGCCAGTAGTATAGAATGGGGCTCTGGAAACACCATATATTTT
J gene: TRBJ2-3; D gene: -; clone size: -; V gene: TRBV10-3; CDR3 protein: CATNTPTVPDTQYF; CDR3 DNA: TGTGCCACCAACACACCGACAGTCCCAGATACGCAGTATTTT
J gene: TRBJ1-6; D gene: -; clone size: -; V gene: TRBV3-1/TRBV3-2; CDR3 protein: CASRIDRKNSPLHF; CDR3 DNA: TGTGCCAGCAGAATCGACAGGAAAAATTCACCCCTCCACTTT
J gene: TRBJ2-1; D gene: -; clone size: -; V gene: TRBV28; CDR3 protein: CASSLGNEQFF; CDR3 DNA: TGTGCCAGCAGTTTAGGCAATGAGCAGTTCTTC
J gene: TRBJ2-7; D gene: -; clone size: once; V gene: TRBV7-9; CDR3 protein: CASSPVSSSYEQYF; CDR3 DNA: TGTGCCAGCAGCCCCGTATCAAGTTCCTACGAGCAGTACTTC
J gene: TRBJ2-7; D gene: -; clone size: -; V gene: TRBV18; CDR3 protein: CASSPGGGYEQYF; CDR3 DNA: TGTGCCAGCTCACCAGGGGGCGGCTACGAGCAGTACTTC
J gene: TRBJ2-7; D gene: TRBD2; clone size: once; V gene: TRBV23-1; CDR3 protein: CASSQSIWREPYEQYF; CDR3 DNA: TGCGCCAGCAGTCAATCGATTTGGCGGGAGCCCTACGAGCAGTACTTC
J gene: TRBJ1-1; D gene: TRBD1; clone size: -; V gene: TRBV11-2; CDR3 protein: CASSRGDRVDITEAFF; CDR3 DNA: TGTGCCAGCAGTAGAGGGGACAGGGTAGATATCACTGAAGCTTTCTTT